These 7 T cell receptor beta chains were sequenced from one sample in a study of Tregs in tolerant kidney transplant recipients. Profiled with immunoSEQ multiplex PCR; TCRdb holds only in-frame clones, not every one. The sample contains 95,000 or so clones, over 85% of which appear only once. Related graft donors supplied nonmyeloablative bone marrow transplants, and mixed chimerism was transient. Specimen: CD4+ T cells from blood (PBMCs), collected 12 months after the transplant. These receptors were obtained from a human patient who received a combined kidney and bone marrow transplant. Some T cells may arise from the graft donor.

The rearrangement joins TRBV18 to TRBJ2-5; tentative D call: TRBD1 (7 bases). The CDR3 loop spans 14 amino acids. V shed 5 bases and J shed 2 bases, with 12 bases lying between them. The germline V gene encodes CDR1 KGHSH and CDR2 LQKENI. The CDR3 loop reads CASSSQGTQETQYF. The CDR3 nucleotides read TGTGCCAGCTCATCACAGGGGACTCAAGAGACCCAGTACTTC.

The CDR3 nucleotides are TGTGCCAGCAGCTTAGCGTTCCTAGCGGGGGGTCTTCAAGAGACCCAGTACTTC. Protein product: CASSLAFLAGGLQETQYF. V gene TRBV7-6 combines with J gene TRBJ2-5; 11 positions match TRBD2. After removal of 0 bases from V and 2 bases from J, the junction contained 8 bases not matched to a gene. Germline CDR1 is SGHVS and CDR2 is FNYEAQ. The CDR3 consists of 18 residues.

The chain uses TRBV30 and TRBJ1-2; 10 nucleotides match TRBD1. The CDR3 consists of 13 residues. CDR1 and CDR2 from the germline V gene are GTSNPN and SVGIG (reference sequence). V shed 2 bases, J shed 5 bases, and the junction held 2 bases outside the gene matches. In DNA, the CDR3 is TGTGCCTGGAGTCTGGGACAGGGGTATGGCTACACCTTC. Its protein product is CAWSLGQGYGYTF.

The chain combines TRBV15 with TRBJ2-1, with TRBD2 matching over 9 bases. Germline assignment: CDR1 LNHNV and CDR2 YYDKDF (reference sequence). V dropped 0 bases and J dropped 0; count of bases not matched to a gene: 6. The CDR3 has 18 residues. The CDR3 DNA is TGTGCCACCAGCAGAGATCCCAGCGGGGGGAGCTCCTACAATGAGCAGTTCTTC. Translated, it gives CATSRDPSGGSSYNEQFF.

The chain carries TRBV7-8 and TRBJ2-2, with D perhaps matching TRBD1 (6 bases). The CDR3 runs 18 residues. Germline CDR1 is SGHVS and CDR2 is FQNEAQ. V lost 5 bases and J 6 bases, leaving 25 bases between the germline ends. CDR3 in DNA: TGTGCCAGCAGCCGACGTACCGGGACACCTGGTAGCCCCGGGGAGCTGTTTTTT. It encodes CASSRRTGTPGSPGELFF. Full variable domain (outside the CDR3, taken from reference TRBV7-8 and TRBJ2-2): GAGVSQSPRYKVAKRGQDVALRCDPISGHVSLFWYQQALGQGPEFLTYFQNEAQLDKSGLPSDRFFAERPEGSVSTLKIQRTQQEDSAVYLCASSRRTGTPGSPGELFFGEGSRLTVL.

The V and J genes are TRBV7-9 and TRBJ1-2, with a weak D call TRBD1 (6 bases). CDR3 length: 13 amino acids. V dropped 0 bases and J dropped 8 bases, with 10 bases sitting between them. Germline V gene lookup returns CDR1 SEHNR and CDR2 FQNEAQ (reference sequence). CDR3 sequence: CASSLAGTIGYTF. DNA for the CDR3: TGTGCCAGCAGCTTAGCAGGGACAATCGGCTACACCTTC.

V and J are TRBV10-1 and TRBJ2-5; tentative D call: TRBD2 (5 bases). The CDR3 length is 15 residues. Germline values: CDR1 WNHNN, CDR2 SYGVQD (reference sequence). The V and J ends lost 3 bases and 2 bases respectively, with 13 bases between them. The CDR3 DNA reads TGCGCCAGCAGTGAATGTCACGGGGTTCAAGAGACCCAGTACTTC. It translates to CASSECHGVQETQYF.